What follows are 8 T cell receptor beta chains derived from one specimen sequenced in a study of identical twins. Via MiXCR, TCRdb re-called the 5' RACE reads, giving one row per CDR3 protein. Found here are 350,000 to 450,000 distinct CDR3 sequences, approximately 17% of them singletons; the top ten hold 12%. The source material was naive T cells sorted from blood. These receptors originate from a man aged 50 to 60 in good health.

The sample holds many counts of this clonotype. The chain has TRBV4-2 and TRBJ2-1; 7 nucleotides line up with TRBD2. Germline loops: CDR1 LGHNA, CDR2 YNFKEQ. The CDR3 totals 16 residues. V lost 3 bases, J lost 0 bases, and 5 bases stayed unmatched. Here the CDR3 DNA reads TGTGCCAGCAGCCAGACGGGGGAGGGCTCCTACAATGAGCAGTTCTTC. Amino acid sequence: CASSQTGEGSYNEQFF.

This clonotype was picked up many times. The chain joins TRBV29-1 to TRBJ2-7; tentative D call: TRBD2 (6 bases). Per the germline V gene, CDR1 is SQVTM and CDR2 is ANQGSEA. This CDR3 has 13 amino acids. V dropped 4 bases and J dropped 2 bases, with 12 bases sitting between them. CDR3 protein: CSVGGGIAYEQYF. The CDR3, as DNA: TGCAGCGTTGGAGGAGGGATTGCCTACGAGCAGTACTTC.

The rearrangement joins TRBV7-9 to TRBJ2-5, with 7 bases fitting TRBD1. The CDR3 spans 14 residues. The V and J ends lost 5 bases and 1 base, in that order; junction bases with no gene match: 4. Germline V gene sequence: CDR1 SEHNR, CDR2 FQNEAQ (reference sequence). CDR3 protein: CASSTWTGQETQYF. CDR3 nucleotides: TGTGCCAGCAGCACCTGGACAGGCCAAGAGACCCAGTACTTC.

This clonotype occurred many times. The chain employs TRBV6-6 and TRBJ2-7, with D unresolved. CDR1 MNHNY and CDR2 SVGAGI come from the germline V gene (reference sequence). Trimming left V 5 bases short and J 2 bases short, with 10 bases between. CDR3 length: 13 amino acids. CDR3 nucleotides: TGTGCCAGCAGTCCACAGTCTCCCTACGAGCAGTACTTC. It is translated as CASSPQSPYEQYF.

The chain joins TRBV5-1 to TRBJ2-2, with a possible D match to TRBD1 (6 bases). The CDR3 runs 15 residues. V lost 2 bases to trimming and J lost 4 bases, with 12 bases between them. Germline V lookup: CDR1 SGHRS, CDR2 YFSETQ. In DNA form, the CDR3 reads TGCGCCAGCAGCTTTGGGCAGGGGATCACCGGGGAGCTGTTTTTT. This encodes CASSFGQGITGELFF.

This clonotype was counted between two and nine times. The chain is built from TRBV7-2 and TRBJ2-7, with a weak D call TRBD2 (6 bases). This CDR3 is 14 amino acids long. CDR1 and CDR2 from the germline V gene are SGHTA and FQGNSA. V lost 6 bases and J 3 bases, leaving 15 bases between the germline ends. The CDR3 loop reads CASRGGPSFYEQYF. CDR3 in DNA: TGTGCCAGCAGGGGGGGTCCGAGCTTCTACGAGCAGTACTTC.

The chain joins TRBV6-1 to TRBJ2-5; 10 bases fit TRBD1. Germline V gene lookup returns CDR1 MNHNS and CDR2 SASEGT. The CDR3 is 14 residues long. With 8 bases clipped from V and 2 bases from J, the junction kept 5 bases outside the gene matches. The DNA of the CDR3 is TGTGCCAGCCATCGGGACAGGGGACAAGAGACCCAGTACTTC. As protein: CASHRDRGQETQYF.

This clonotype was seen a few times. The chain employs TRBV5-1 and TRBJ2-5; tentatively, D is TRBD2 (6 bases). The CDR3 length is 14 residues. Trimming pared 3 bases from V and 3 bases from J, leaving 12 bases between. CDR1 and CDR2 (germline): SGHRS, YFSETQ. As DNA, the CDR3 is TGCGCCAGCAGCTCCCTACCGGGAGAAGAGACCCAGTACTTC. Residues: CASSSLPGEETQYF.